One TCR beta chain is described in this entry. These data come from a study of shared T cell receptors in the human thymus. Assay: immunoSEQ multiplex PCR; the TCRdb copy retains only in-frame clones and omits some. The repertoire includes approximately 730,000 clones, 80% to 90% of them detected once, and approximately 0.01% sits in the top ten. V was trimmed by 3 bases and J by 2 bases, leaving 11 bases between them. The CDR3 consists of 14 residues. Germline CDR1 is SGHDT and CDR2 is YYEEEE. In addition, the sample was reused for a study of human thymus T cells. This second report adds: Thymic tissue was derived from resections collected during corrective heart surgery.

The TCR was taken from a girl in the first two years of life with a congenital heart defect. The chain links TRBV5-6 to TRBJ1-2; no reliable D call. Material for sequencing was thymocytes. CDR3 residues: CASSSTPLNYGYTF. CDR3 DNA sequence: TGTGCCAGCAGCTCGACACCGTTGAACTATGGCTACACCTTC.